One and the same sample provided the 3 T cell receptor beta chains below, sequenced in a study of blood T cell repertoires in COVID-19. Libraries were prepared by immunoSEQ multiplex PCR; TCRdb keeps only in-frame clonotypes and omits some of them. The sample has 60,000 or so clones, about 81% seen once; the top ten hold approximately 15%. The sequenced material came from peripheral blood. The receptors stem from an elderly man with acute or convalescent COVID-19.

The rearrangement uses TRBV4-2 and TRBJ1-6; D is ambiguous. This CDR3 is built from 18 residues. The V end was cut by 3 bases, the J end by 0 bases, with 15 bases between. The germline gives CDR1 LGHNA, CDR2 YNFKEQ. This CDR3 reads CASSQSVVISSYNSPLHF. CDR3 sequence (DNA): TGTGCCAGCAGCCAGTCCGTTGTAATTAGCTCCTATAATTCACCCCTCCACTTT.

V gene TRBV11-2 combines with J gene TRBJ2-7; D unresolved. With 5 bases removed from V and 0 bases from J, the gap between germline ends came to 11 bases. CDR1 and CDR2 from the germline V gene are SGHAT and FQNNGV. The CDR3 is 14 amino acids. As DNA, the CDR3 is TGTGCCAGCAGCGTACACAGTGACTCCTACGAGCAGTACTTC. Its protein product is CASSVHSDSYEQYF.

The CDR3 region is CASSWGGQGRNQPQHF. In DNA form, the CDR3 reads TGTGCCAGCAGCTGGGGGGGACAGGGGCGAAATCAGCCCCAGCATTTT. The chain employs TRBV5-6 and TRBJ1-5; TRBD1 aligns across 10 bases. Germline V gene data show CDR1 as SGHDT and CDR2 as YYEEEE. V trimming: 3 bases; J trimming: 4 bases; junction bases outside the gene matches: 7. The CDR3 length is 16 residues.